Listed below are T cell receptor beta chains from one sample, sequenced in a study of blood T cell repertoires in COVID-19. Profiling relied on immunoSEQ multiplex PCR, and the TCRdb table lists in-frame clones only, not all of them. Of about 260,000 clones listed, around 87% are singletons. Sequenced material: peripheral blood. These receptors all come from a woman between 45 and 65 years old with acute or convalescent COVID-19. The CDR3 runs from the conserved cysteine through the conserved F or W. The order of the fields is D gene, J gene, clone size, V gene, CDR3 protein, CDR3 DNA. D genes are given only for firm matches. Clone size, where shown, is once, few, many, or a class for clones that have expanded.

d_gene: -
j_gene: TRBJ2-7
abundance: -
v_gene: TRBV19
CDR3aa: CASSIKNSYEQYF
CDR3nt: TGTGCCAGTAGTATCAAAAACTCCTACGAGCAGTACTTC

d_gene: -
j_gene: TRBJ2-7
abundance: once
v_gene: TRBV6-5
CDR3aa: CASSYAGTHYEQYF
CDR3nt: TGTGCCAGCAGTTACGCCGGGACTCACTACGAGCAGTACTTC

d_gene: -
j_gene: TRBJ2-5
abundance: -
v_gene: TRBV28
CDR3aa: CASNEAGVNQETQYF
CDR3nt: TGTGCCAGCAATGAGGCAGGGGTAAACCAAGAGACCCAGTACTTC

d_gene: -
j_gene: TRBJ2-1
abundance: -
v_gene: TRBV28
CDR3aa: CASSFSTRSKFF
CDR3nt: TGTGCCAGCAGTTTCTCTACTAGAAGTAAATTCTTC

d_gene: -
j_gene: TRBJ2-1
abundance: -
v_gene: TRBV18
CDR3aa: CASSPPGILASPNEQFF
CDR3nt: TGTGCCAGCTCACCACCGGGGATACTAGCCTCCCCCAATGAGCAGTTCTTC

d_gene: -
j_gene: TRBJ2-3
abundance: -
v_gene: TRBV27
CDR3aa: CASSRARASDETDTQYF
CDR3nt: TGTGCCAGCAGTCGCGCTAGGGCTAGCGACGAAACAGATACGCAGTATTTT

d_gene: TRBD2
j_gene: TRBJ2-7
abundance: -
v_gene: TRBV7-8
CDR3aa: CASSMGLAGGYEQYF
CDR3nt: TGTGCCAGCAGCATGGGACTAGCGGGAGGTTACGAGCAGTACTTC

d_gene: -
j_gene: TRBJ1-4
abundance: -
v_gene: TRBV6-2/TRBV6-3
CDR3aa: CASSYAQLREKLFF
CDR3nt: TGTGCCAGCAGTTACGCCCAACTCAGGGAAAAACTGTTTTTT

d_gene: TRBD1
j_gene: TRBJ1-2
abundance: -
v_gene: TRBV6-1
CDR3aa: CASRMPDRGYGYTF
CDR3nt: TGTGCCAGCAGAATGCCGGACAGGGGTTATGGCTACACCTTC

d_gene: -
j_gene: TRBJ2-7
abundance: -
v_gene: TRBV9
CDR3aa: CASSVELVGYEQYF
CDR3nt: TGTGCCAGCAGCGTAGAATTGGTCGGCTACGAGCAGTACTTC

d_gene: TRBD1
j_gene: TRBJ1-1
abundance: once
v_gene: TRBV5-4
CDR3aa: CASTTDRENTEAFF
CDR3nt: TGTGCCAGCACCACGGACAGGGAGAACACTGAAGCTTTCTTT

d_gene: -
j_gene: TRBJ2-7
abundance: -
v_gene: TRBV4-1
CDR3aa: CASSQALTQSYEQYF
CDR3nt: TGCGCCAGCAGCCAAGCTCTTACCCAGTCCTACGAGCAGTACTTC

d_gene: -
j_gene: TRBJ2-7
abundance: -
v_gene: TRBV11-1
CDR3aa: CASSLAILEGDEQYF
CDR3nt: TGTGCCAGCAGCTTAGCGATACTGGAGGGTGACGAGCAGTACTTC

d_gene: TRBD1
j_gene: TRBJ2-7
abundance: -
v_gene: TRBV7-2
CDR3aa: CASSYRGARSSYEQYF
CDR3nt: TGTGCCAGCAGCTACAGGGGTGCTAGGAGCTCCTACGAGCAGTACTTC

d_gene: -
j_gene: TRBJ1-4
abundance: -
v_gene: TRBV7-9
CDR3aa: CASSGRDVLHEKLFF
CDR3nt: TGTGCCAGCAGCGGCAGGGATGTGCTCCACGAAAAACTGTTTTTT

d_gene: -
j_gene: TRBJ2-1
abundance: -
v_gene: TRBV27
CDR3aa: CASSFLSYNEQFF
CDR3nt: TGTGCCAGCAGTTTCCTCAGCTACAATGAGCAGTTCTTC

d_gene: -
j_gene: TRBJ1-5
abundance: -
v_gene: TRBV4-2
CDR3aa: CASSRSNQPQHF
CDR3nt: TGTGCCAGCAGCCGTTCAAATCAGCCCCAGCATTTT

d_gene: TRBD1
j_gene: TRBJ1-2
abundance: -
v_gene: TRBV14
CDR3aa: CASSQIQGSGGYTF
CDR3nt: TGTGCCAGCAGCCAGATACAGGGGAGTGGAGGCTACACCTTC

d_gene: -
j_gene: TRBJ1-1
abundance: -
v_gene: TRBV7-9
CDR3aa: CASSLGRGFNTEAFF
CDR3nt: TGTGCCAGCAGCTTAGGGCGCGGGTTTAACACTGAAGCTTTCTTT

d_gene: TRBD1
j_gene: TRBJ1-2
abundance: few
v_gene: TRBV30
CDR3aa: CAWSVGTGEGYGYTF
CDR3nt: TGTGCCTGGAGTGTAGGGACAGGGGAGGGCTATGGCTACACCTTC

d_gene: -
j_gene: TRBJ1-1
abundance: -
v_gene: TRBV29-1
CDR3aa: CSVGIDSNTEAFF
CDR3nt: TGCAGCGTTGGAATTGACAGTAACACTGAAGCTTTCTTT

d_gene: -
j_gene: TRBJ1-5
abundance: once
v_gene: TRBV7-3
CDR3aa: CASSFGGPNQPQHF
CDR3nt: TGTGCCAGCAGCTTCGGGGGGCCAAATCAGCCCCAGCATTTT

d_gene: TRBD2
j_gene: TRBJ2-7
abundance: -
v_gene: TRBV9
CDR3aa: CASSGSGSNEQYF
CDR3nt: TGTGCCAGCAGCGGGAGCGGGAGCAACGAGCAGTACTTC

d_gene: -
j_gene: TRBJ1-4
abundance: -
v_gene: TRBV10-2
CDR3aa: CASSDGAAMGGEKLFF
CDR3nt: TGCGCCAGCAGTGATGGGGCAGCCATGGGTGGGGAAAAACTGTTTTTT

d_gene: -
j_gene: TRBJ2-3
abundance: once
v_gene: TRBV5-1
CDR3aa: CASSLSGGGTDTQYF
CDR3nt: TGCGCCAGCAGCCTATCTGGCGGGGGCACAGATACGCAGTATTTT